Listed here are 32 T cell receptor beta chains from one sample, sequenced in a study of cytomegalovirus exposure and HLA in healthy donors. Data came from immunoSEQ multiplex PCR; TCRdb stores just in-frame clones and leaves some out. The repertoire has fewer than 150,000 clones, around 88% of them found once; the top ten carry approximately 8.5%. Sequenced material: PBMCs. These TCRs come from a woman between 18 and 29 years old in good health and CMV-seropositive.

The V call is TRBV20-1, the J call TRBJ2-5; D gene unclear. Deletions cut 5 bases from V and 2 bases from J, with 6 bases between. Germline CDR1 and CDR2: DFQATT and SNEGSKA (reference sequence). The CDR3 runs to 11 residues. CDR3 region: CSAFEQETQYF. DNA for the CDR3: TGCAGTGCTTTTGAGCAAGAGACCCAGTACTTC.

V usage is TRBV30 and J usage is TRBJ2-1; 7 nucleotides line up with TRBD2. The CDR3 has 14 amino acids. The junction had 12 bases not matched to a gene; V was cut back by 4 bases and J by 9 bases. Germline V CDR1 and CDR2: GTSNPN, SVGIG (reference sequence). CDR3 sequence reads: CAWTRVAGVGEQFF. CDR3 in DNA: TGTGCCTGGACCCGGGTTGCGGGAGTAGGTGAGCAGTTCTTC. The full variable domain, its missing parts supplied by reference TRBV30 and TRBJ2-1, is SQTIHQWPATLVQPVGSPLSLECTVEGTSNPNLYWYRQAAGRGLQLLFYSVGIGQISSEVPQNLSASRPQDRQFILSSKKLLLSDSGFYLCAWTRVAGVGEQFFGPGTRLTVL.

CDR3 sequence: CASSSTGGAGTNEKLFF. In nucleotides, the CDR3 is TGTGCCAGCAGTTCGACAGGGGGGGCCGGTACTAATGAAAAACTGTTTTTT. The V and J genes are TRBV5-4 and TRBJ1-4, with 9 bases identical to TRBD1. Germline V lookup: CDR1 SGHNT, CDR2 YYREEE (reference sequence). The V and J ends lost 5 bases and 2 bases, in that order; junction bases with no gene match: 10. The CDR3 is made up of 17 amino acids.

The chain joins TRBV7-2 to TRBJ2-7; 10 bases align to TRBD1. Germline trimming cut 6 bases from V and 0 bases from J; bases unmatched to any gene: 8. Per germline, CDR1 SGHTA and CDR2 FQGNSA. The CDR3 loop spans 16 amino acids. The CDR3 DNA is TGTGCCAGCAGTCGATTCGGGACAGGGGACTCCTACGAGCAGTACTTC. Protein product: CASSRFGTGDSYEQYF.

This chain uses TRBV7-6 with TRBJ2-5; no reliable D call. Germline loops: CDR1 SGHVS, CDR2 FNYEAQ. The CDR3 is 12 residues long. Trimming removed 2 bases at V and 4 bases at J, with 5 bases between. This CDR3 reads CASSLPLETQYF. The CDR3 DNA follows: TGTGCCAGCAGCTTACCTCTAGAGACCCAGTACTTC.

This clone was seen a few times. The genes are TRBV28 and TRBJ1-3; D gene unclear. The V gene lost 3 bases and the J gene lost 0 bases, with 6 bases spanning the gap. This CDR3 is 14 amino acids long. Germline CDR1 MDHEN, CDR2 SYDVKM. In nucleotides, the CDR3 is TGTGCCAGCAGTTTCGTGAGCTCTGGAAACACCATATATTTT. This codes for CASSFVSSGNTIYF.

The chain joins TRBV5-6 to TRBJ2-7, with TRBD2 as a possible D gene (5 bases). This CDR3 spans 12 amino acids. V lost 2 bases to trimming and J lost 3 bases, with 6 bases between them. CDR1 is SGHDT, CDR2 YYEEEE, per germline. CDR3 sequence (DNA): TGTGCCAGCAGCTTACGGGGCTACGAGCAGTACTTC. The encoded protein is CASSLRGYEQYF.

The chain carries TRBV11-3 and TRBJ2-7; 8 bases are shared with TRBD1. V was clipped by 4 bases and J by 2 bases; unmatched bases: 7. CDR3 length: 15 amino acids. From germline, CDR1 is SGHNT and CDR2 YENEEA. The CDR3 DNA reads TGTGCCAGCAGCTGGGGACAGGCGATGCCCTACGAGCAGTACTTC. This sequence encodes CASSWGQAMPYEQYF.

The CDR3 loop is CASSQDMAGEADTQYF. The CDR3 bases are TGTGCCAGCAGCCAAGATATGGCGGGGGAAGCAGATACGCAGTATTTT. The genes are TRBV4-2 and TRBJ2-3, with TRBD2 identical over 7 bases. J was trimmed by 4 bases and V by 0 bases; bases with no gene match: 7. The CDR3 spans 16 residues. The germline gives CDR1 LGHNA, CDR2 YNFKEQ.

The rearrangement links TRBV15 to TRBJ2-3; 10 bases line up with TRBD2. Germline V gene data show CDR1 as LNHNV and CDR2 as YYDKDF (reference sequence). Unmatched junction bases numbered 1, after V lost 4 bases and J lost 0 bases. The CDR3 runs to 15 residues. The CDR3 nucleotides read TGTGCCACCAGCACTAGCGGGGGCAGCACAGATACGCAGTATTTT. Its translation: CATSTSGGSTDTQYF.

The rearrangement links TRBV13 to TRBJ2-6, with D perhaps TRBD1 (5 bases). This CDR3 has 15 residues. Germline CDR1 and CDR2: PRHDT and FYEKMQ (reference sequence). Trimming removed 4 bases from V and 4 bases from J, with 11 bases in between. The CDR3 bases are TGTGCCAGCAGCTCTAGGGGTGCAGGGGCCAACGTCCTGACTTTC. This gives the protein CASSSRGAGANVLTF.

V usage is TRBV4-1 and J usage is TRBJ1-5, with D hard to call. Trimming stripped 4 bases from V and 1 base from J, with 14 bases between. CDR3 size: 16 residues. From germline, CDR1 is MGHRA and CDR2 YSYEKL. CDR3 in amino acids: CASSPAGLQSNQPQHF. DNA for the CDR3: TGCGCCAGCAGCCCTGCGGGTCTTCAGAGCAATCAGCCCCAGCATTTT.

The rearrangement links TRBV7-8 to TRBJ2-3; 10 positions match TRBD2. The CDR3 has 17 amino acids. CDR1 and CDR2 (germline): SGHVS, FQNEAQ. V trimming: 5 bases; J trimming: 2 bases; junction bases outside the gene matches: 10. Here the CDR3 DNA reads TGTGCCAGCAGCCTCAGACTAGCGGGCCTTCTCACAGATACGCAGTATTTT. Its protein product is CASSLRLAGLLTDTQYF.

CDR3 in DNA: TGCGCCAGCAGCCAAGAAACAGGGATGGGGTCACCCCTCCACTTT. Its protein is CASSQETGMGSPLHF. The rearrangement links TRBV4-1 to TRBJ1-6, with D perhaps TRBD1 (6 bases). Trimming cost V 0 bases and J 10 bases, with 13 bases left between them. This CDR3 has 15 residues. CDR1 and CDR2 (germline): MGHRA, YSYEKL.

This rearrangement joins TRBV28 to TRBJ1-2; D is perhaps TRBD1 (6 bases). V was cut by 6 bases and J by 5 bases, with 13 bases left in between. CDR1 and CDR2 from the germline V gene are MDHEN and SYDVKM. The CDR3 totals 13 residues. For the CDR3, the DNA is TGTGCCAGCAGCCCAGGGGCATCTTATGGCTACACCTTC. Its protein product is CASSPGASYGYTF.

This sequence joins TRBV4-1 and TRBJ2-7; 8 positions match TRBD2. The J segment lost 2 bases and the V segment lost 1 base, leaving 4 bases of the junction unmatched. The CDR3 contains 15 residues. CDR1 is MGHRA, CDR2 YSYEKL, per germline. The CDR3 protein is CASSQGDGGAYEQYF. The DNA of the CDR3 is TGCGCCAGCAGCCAAGGGGACGGGGGGGCCTACGAGCAGTACTTC.

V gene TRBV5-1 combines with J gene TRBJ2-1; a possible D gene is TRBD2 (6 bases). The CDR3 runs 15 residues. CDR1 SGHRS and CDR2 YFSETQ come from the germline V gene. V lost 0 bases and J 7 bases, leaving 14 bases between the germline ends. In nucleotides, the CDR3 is TGCGCCAGCAGCTTGGTACCGGGCCGGGAGAATGAGCAGTTCTTC. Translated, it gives CASSLVPGRENEQFF.

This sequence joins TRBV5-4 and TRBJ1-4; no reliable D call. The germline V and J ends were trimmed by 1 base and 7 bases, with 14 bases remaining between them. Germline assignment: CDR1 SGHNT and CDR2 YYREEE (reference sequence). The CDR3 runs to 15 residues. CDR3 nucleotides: TGTGCCAGCAGCTTGTTCCGAGACACTGGTGAAAAACTGTTTTTT. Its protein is CASSLFRDTGEKLFF.

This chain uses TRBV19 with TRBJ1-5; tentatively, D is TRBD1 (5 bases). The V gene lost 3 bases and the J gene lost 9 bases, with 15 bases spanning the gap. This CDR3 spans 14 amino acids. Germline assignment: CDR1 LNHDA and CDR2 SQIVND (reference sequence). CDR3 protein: CASSIERGDGPQHF. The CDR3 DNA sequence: TGTGCCAGTAGTATTGAACGGGGGGATGGGCCCCAGCATTTT.

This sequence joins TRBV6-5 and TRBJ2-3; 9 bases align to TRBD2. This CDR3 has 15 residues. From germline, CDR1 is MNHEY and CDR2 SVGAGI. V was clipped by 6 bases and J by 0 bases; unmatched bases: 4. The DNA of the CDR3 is TGTGCCAGCAGACCGACTAGCGGAAGCACAGATACGCAGTATTTT. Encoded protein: CASRPTSGSTDTQYF.

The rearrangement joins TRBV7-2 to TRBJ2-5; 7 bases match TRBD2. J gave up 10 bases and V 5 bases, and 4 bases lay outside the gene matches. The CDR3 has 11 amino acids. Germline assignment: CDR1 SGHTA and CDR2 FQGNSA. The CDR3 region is CASSVGLDQYF. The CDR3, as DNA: TGTGCCAGCAGCGTCGGACTAGACCAGTACTTC.

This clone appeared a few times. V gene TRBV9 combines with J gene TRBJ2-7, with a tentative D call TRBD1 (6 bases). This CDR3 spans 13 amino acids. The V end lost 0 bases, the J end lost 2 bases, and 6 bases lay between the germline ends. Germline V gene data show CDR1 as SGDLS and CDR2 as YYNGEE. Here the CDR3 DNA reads TGTGCCAGCAGCGTAGGGGGGCCCTACGAGCAGTACTTC. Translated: CASSVGGPYEQYF.

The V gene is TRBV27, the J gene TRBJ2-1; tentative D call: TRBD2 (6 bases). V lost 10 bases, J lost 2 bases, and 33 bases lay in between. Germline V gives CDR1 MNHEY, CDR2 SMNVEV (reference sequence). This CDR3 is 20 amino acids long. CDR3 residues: CATGRREWWAEDKAYNEQFF. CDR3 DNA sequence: TGTGCCACCGGGCGACGGGAGTGGTGGGCGGAGGACAAAGCCTACAATGAGCAGTTCTTC.

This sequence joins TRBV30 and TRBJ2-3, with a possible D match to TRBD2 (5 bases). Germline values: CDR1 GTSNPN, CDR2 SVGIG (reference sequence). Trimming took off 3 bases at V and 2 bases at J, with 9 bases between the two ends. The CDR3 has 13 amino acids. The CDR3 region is CAWSPRATDTQYF. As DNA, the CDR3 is TGTGCCTGGAGCCCGCGGGCCACAGATACGCAGTATTTT. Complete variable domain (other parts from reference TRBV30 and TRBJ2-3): SQTIHQWPATLVQPVGSPLSLECTVEGTSNPNLYWYRQAAGRGLQLLFYSVGIGQISSEVPQNLSASRPQDRQFILSSKKLLLSDSGFYLCAWSPRATDTQYFGPGTRLTVL.

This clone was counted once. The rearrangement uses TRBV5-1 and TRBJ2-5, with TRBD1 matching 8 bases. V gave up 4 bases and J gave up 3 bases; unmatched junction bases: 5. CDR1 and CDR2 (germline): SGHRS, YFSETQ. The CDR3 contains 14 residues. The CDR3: CASSPGDRKETQYF. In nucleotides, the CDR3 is TGCGCCAGCAGCCCGGGGGACAGGAAAGAGACCCAGTACTTC.

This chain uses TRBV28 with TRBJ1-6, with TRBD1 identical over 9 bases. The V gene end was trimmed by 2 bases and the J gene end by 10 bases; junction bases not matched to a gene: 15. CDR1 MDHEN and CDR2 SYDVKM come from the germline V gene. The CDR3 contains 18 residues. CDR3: CASSLPGQGLLLYSPLHF. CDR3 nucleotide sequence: TGTGCCAGCAGTTTACCGGGACAGGGTCTTTTATTGTACTCACCCCTCCACTTT.

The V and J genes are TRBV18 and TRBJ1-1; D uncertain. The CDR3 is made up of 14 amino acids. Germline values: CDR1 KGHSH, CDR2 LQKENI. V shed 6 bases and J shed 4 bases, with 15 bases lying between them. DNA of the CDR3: TGTGCCAGCTCGGGTAGTGGGGAGACCACTGAAGCTTTCTTT. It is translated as CASSGSGETTEAFF.

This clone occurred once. The CDR3 bases are TGTGCCAGCAGCTTAGGAGGAACATACAATGAGCAGTTCTTC. It specifies CASSLGGTYNEQFF. The chain links TRBV7-9 to TRBJ2-1, with unresolved D. Trimming removed 1 base at V and 4 bases at J, with 8 bases between. Germline V gene lookup returns CDR1 SEHNR and CDR2 FQNEAQ (reference sequence). The CDR3 sequence is 14 residues long.

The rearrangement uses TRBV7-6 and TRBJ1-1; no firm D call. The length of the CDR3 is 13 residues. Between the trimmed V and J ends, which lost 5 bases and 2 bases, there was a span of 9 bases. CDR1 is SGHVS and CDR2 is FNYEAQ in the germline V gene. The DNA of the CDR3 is TGTGCCAGCAGCCAAGACACAAACACTGAAGCTTTCTTT. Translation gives CASSQDTNTEAFF.

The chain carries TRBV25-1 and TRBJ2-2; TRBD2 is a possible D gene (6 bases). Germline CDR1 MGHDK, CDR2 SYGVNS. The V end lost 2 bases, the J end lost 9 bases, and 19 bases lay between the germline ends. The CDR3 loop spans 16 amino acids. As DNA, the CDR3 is TGTGCCAGCAGTGAAAGGTTCGGAAGGGGAGGTAGGGAGCTGTTTTTT. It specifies CASSERFGRGGRELFF.

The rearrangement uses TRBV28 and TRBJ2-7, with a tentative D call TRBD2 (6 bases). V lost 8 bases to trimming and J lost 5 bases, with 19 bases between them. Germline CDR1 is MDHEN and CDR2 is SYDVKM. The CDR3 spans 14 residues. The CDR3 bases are TGTGCCAGCGTAGAATCGGGGGATGCCCACGAGCAGTACTTC. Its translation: CASVESGDAHEQYF.

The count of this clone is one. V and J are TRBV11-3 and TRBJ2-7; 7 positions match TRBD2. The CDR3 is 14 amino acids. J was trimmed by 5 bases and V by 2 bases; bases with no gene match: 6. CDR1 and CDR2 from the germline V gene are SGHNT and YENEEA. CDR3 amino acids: CASSLTGTNHEQYF. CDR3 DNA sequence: TGTGCCAGCAGCTTAACCGGGACTAACCACGAGCAGTACTTC. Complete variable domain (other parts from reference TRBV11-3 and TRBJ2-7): EAGVVQSPRYKIIEKKQPVAFWCNPISGHNTLYWYLQNLGQGPELLIRYENEEAVDDSQLPKDRFSAERLKGVDSTLKIQPAELGDSAVYLCASSLTGTNHEQYFGPGTRLTVT.